Listed below are T cell receptor beta chains from one sample, sequenced in a study of technical replicates of blood from a handful of donors. Sequencing used immunoSEQ multiplex PCR; TCRdb keeps in-frame clones, though not all of them. Of under 95,000 clones detected, just under 95% appear once; the ten largest clones hold approximately 0.25%. Sequencing was performed on T cells isolated from PBMCs. Source of these receptors: a human donor in good health. CDR3s include the opening cysteine and the closing phenylalanine or tryptophan. The D gene is left open where the match is weak. Some rows mark clone size as missing; the rest say once, few, many or name a class of expanded clone.

J gene | clone size | V gene | D gene | CDR3 protein | CDR3 DNA
TRBJ1-2 | NA | TRBV19 | TRBD1 | CASSIPNPRAGGGLDYGYTF | TGTGCCAGTAGTATACCCAACCCCCGGGCAGGGGGCGGGCTCGACTATGGCTACACCTTC
TRBJ1-2 | NA | TRBV2 | NA | CASGQSYGYTF | TGTGCCAGCGGACAGTCTTATGGCTACACCTTC
TRBJ2-1 | NA | TRBV6-6 | NA | CASLGANEQFF | TGTGCCAGCCTGGGGGCCAATGAGCAGTTCTTC
TRBJ2-1 | NA | TRBV29-1 | NA | CSVGMAGLYNEQFF | TGCAGCGTGGGAATGGCGGGTCTCTACAATGAGCAGTTCTTC
TRBJ2-1 | NA | TRBV19 | TRBD2 | CASSHGGGLAGDEQFF | TGTGCCAGTAGTCATGGGGGGGGACTAGCGGGAGATGAGCAGTTCTTC
TRBJ2-7 | NA | TRBV7-9 | NA | CASSLGQPGAYEQYF | TGTGCCAGCAGCTTAGGACAGCCAGGCGCCTACGAGCAGTACTTC
TRBJ2-2 | NA | TRBV5-1 | NA | CASSLDRVGTGELFF | TGCGCCAGCAGCTTGGACAGGGTGGGCACCGGGGAGCTGTTTTTT
TRBJ2-7 | NA | TRBV27 | NA | CASRPSYQGRNEQYF | TGTGCCAGCAGGCCAAGTTACCAGGGCCGGAACGAGCAGTACTTC
TRBJ1-5 | few | TRBV10-1 | NA | CASSEAGVHQPQHF | TGCGCCAGCAGTGAGGCGGGGGTCCATCAGCCCCAGCATTTT
TRBJ2-5 | NA | TRBV18 | TRBD1 | CASSPRQGAGETQYF | TGTGCCAGCTCCCCTCGACAGGGGGCGGGGGAGACCCAGTACTTC
TRBJ1-1 | NA | TRBV19 | NA | CASISRQGNTEAFF | TGTGCCAGTATTTCACGGCAGGGGAACACTGAAGCTTTCTTT
TRBJ1-5 | NA | TRBV6-1 | NA | CASSEHGQQPQHF | TGTGCCAGCAGTGAACATGGACAGCAGCCCCAGCATTTT
TRBJ1-4 | NA | TRBV10-3 | NA | CAISEGGGATNEKLFF | TGTGCCATCAGTGAAGGGGGTGGGGCAACTAATGAAAAACTGTTTTTT
TRBJ1-4 | NA | TRBV4-1 | NA | CASSPVDKFNEKLFF | TGCGCCAGCAGCCCTGTGGACAAATTTAATGAAAAACTGTTTTTT
TRBJ2-7 | NA | TRBV19 | TRBD2 | CASSLGSSGPGPSYEQYF | TGTGCCAGTAGCCTCGGTTCTAGCGGGCCGGGACCTTCCTACGAGCAGTACTTC
TRBJ2-5 | NA | TRBV5-4 | TRBD1 | CASSYQTGEETQYF | TGTGCCAGCTCCTACCAAACAGGGGAAGAGACCCAGTACTTC
TRBJ1-6 | NA | TRBV29-1 | NA | CSVGGLGNSPLHF | TGCAGCGTTGGTGGACTGGGGAATTCACCCCTCCACTTT
TRBJ2-1 | NA | TRBV7-9 | TRBD2 | CASSRELGGSSYNEQFF | TGTGCCAGCAGCCGAGAACTCGGCGGGAGCTCCTACAATGAGCAGTTCTTC
TRBJ1-2 | NA | TRBV11-2 | TRBD1 | CASSLLQGYSTGYTF | TGTGCCAGCAGCTTATTACAGGGGTACTCTACTGGCTACACCTTC
TRBJ2-1 | NA | TRBV7-9 | NA | CASSVPGTYLEQFF | TGTGCCAGCAGCGTCCCCGGGACTTACCTTGAGCAGTTCTTC
TRBJ1-5 | NA | TRBV19 | NA | CASSIKQVWQPQHF | TGTGCCAGTAGTATAAAACAGGTTTGGCAGCCCCAGCATTTT
TRBJ1-3 | NA | TRBV19 | NA | CASSIITGLSGNTIYF | TGTGCCAGTAGTATTATAACCGGACTCTCTGGAAACACCATATATTTT
TRBJ2-6 | NA | TRBV7-9 | NA | CASSPGQGNPNVLTF | TGTGCCAGCAGCCCAGGACAAGGAAACCCCAACGTCCTGACTTTC
TRBJ1-1 | NA | TRBV6-5 | NA | CASSRQLNTEAFF | TGTGCCAGCAGCCGACAGTTGAACACTGAAGCTTTCTTT
TRBJ1-1 | NA | TRBV7-9 | TRBD1 | CAIQGAMNTEAFF | TGTGCCATACAGGGGGCGATGAACACTGAAGCTTTCTTT
TRBJ1-1 | NA | TRBV30 | NA | CASKTDRVREAFF | TGTGCCTCTAAGACTGACCGCGTGAGGGAGGCTTTCTTT
TRBJ2-3 | NA | TRBV12-5 | TRBD2 | CASGSGSGGRTDTQYF | TGTGCTAGTGGTTCTGGTAGCGGGGGTCGGACAGATACGCAGTATTTT
TRBJ2-1 | NA | TRBV2 | NA | CASSEGHSSYNEQFF | TGTGCCAGCAGTGAAGGCCACAGCTCCTACAATGAGCAGTTCTTC
TRBJ2-4 | NA | TRBV6-1 | NA | CASSRLAKNIQYF | TGTGCCAGCAGTAGACTAGCCAAAAACATTCAGTACTTC
TRBJ2-5 | NA | TRBV7-9 | NA | CASSSGLDLGGAQETQYF | TGTGCCAGCAGCTCAGGACTGGATCTAGGGGGAGCACAAGAGACCCAGTACTTC
TRBJ2-5 | NA | TRBV9 | TRBD2 | CASSVASGGGRETQYF | TGTGCCAGCAGCGTAGCTAGCGGGGGGGGCCGGGAGACCCAGTACTTC
TRBJ2-7 | NA | TRBV29-1 | NA | CSVGINRGHEQYF | TGCAGCGTTGGAATTAATAGGGGCCACGAGCAGTACTTC
TRBJ1-4 | NA | TRBV29-1 | NA | CSVTGLNEKLFF | TGCAGCGTGACAGGCTTAAATGAAAAACTGTTTTTT
TRBJ1-1 | NA | TRBV6-5 | NA | CASKDPGSTEAFF | TGTGCCAGCAAAGACCCCGGGAGCACTGAAGCTTTCTTT
TRBJ2-5 | NA | TRBV10-3 | NA | CAISEPAPETQYF | TGTGCCATCAGTGAGCCAGCGCCAGAGACCCAGTACTTC
TRBJ2-7 | NA | TRBV6-5 | TRBD2 | CASRDSGRALYEQYF | TGTGCCAGCAGGGATAGCGGGAGGGCTCTCTACGAGCAGTACTTC
TRBJ2-3 | NA | TRBV7-6 | TRBD1 | CASSTGQGTDTQYF | TGTGCCAGCAGCACGGGACAGGGCACAGATACGCAGTATTTT
TRBJ2-3 | once | TRBV19 | NA | CASSIGGPYVGTDTQYF | TGTGCCAGTAGTATCGGAGGGCCCTATGTGGGCACAGATACGCAGTATTTT
TRBJ2-3 | NA | TRBV30 | TRBD2 | CAWSESSGFLDTQYF | TGTGCCTGGAGTGAATCTAGCGGGTTCTTAGATACGCAGTATTTT
TRBJ2-3 | NA | TRBV6-1 | NA | CASGQFSLGTDTQYF | TGTGCCAGTGGCCAGTTCTCCCTTGGCACAGATACGCAGTATTTT
TRBJ1-4 | once | TRBV6-5 | NA | CASSRGGAGEKLFF | TGTGCCAGCAGTCGAGGTGGGGCCGGTGAAAAACTGTTTTTT
TRBJ1-1 | NA | TRBV18 | TRBD1 | CASSPRQGGVTEAFF | TGTGCCAGCTCACCAAGACAGGGTGGCGTCACTGAAGCTTTCTTT
TRBJ2-7 | once | TRBV19 | NA | CASSLYIEREQYF | TGTGCCAGTAGTCTCTATATAGAGCGCGAGCAGTACTTC
TRBJ2-6 | once | TRBV2 | TRBD1 | CASEQGLIYSGANVLTF | TGTGCCAGCGAACAGGGGCTTATTTACTCTGGGGCCAACGTCCTGACTTTC
TRBJ1-2 | NA | TRBV9 | NA | CASSVGGGAVGYTF | TGTGCCAGCAGCGTAGGTGGGGGGGCGGTGGGCTACACCTTC
TRBJ1-3 | NA | TRBV14 | NA | CASSQGLNTIYF | TGTGCCAGCAGCCAAGGGCTTAACACCATATATTTT